These 18 T cell receptor beta chains originate from one sample sequenced in a study of T cells expressing NK-cell markers. TCRdb re-analyzed the 5' RACE reads; it lists each CDR3 protein once, without DNA. Recorded here are fewer than 550,000 distinct CDR3 sequences; the top ten clones represent 1.4%. The sequenced sample was blood T cells: a sorted CD56 or NKG2C T cell subset, CD4+ or CD8+ T cells, or bulk PBMC T cells (not recorded which). These receptors were taken from a woman aged 45-59 years in good health.

V usage is TRBV12-3 or TRBV12-4 and J usage is TRBJ2-5; TCRdb names TRBD1, which stays unverified in the absence of DNA. This CDR3 spans 14 amino acids. The CDR3 sequence is CASTLGGGMETQYF.

CDR3 region: CASSYGEINYGYTF. The chain couples TRBV6-5 to TRBJ1-2. The CDR3 loop spans 14 amino acids. Germline-derived CDR1 and CDR2 are MNHEY and SVGAGI.

V usage is TRBV11-2 and J usage is TRBJ2-5; without DNA, the TCRdb call of TRBD2 cannot be checked. In germline, CDR1 is SGHAT, CDR2 FQNNGV. This CDR3 comprises 13 residues. The CDR3 here is CASSPLYTRSQYF.

V is TRBV12-3 or TRBV12-4 and J is TRBJ2-5; TCRdb lists TRBD1, though no DNA is available to test this call. This CDR3 has 15 residues. This CDR3 is CATKMTGGRQETQYF.

This chain links TRBV6-5 with TRBJ2-1; checking the TCRdb D call of TRBD2 is not possible without DNA. From germline, CDR1 is MNHEY and CDR2 SVGAGI. This CDR3 spans 16 amino acids. Here the CDR3 reads CASRYAGLATYNEQFF.

The chain links TRBV21-1 to TRBJ2-1. TRBV21-1 is an annotated pseudogene. The CDR3 spans 16 residues. CDR3 protein: CASSKARRSSYNEQFF.

The CDR3 sequence is CASTGRNEQYF. The rearrangement joins TRBV7-9 to TRBJ2-7; TCRdb picks TRBD1, but there is no DNA to check that call. Germline loops: CDR1 SEHNR, CDR2 FQNEAQ (reference sequence). This CDR3 spans 11 amino acids. Filled out from reference TRBV7-9 and TRBJ2-7, the complete variable domain reads DTGVSQNPRHKITKRGQNVTFRCDPISEHNRLYWYRQTLGQGPEFLTYFQNEAQLEKSRLLSDRFSAERPKGSFSTLEIQRTEQGDSAMYLCASTGRNEQYFGPGTRLTVT.

The gene calls are TRBV14 and TRBJ1-1; TCRdb names TRBD1, which stays unverified in the absence of DNA. CDR3 size: 17 residues. Germline CDR1 SGHDN, CDR2 FVKESK. The CDR3 loop is CASSYRVDRGPGTEAFF.

This chain joins TRBV11-2 and TRBJ2-2; the TRBD1 assignment by TCRdb is unverifiable without DNA. The CDR3 is 13 amino acids. CDR1 is SGHAT and CDR2 is FQNNGV in the germline V gene. Here the CDR3 reads CASSREGVGELFF.

CDR3 protein: CASSPLAASYNEQFF. This chain connects TRBV19 to TRBJ2-1; absent DNA, TCRdb's TRBD2 call cannot be checked. The CDR3 covers 15 residues. The germline CDR1 and CDR2 sequences are LNHDA and SQIVND (reference sequence).

This chain connects TRBV11-2 to TRBJ2-7; TCRdb reports TRBD1, a call that lacks DNA to check it against. The length of the CDR3 is 12 residues. Germline V gene lookup returns CDR1 SGHAT and CDR2 FQNNGV. This chain's CDR3 is CASSPPWGRQYF.

The rearrangement links TRBV5-4 to TRBJ2-7; TCRdb's D call, TRBD1, is unchecked because there is no DNA. CDR3 size: 14 residues. Germline V gene lookup returns CDR1 SGHNT and CDR2 YYREEE (reference sequence). This CDR3 reads CASSLSRDPYEQYF.

The V gene is TRBV24-1, the J gene TRBJ2-1; TCRdb returns TRBD1, unconfirmable since there is no DNA. The CDR3 runs 15 residues. Germline CDR1 KGHDR, CDR2 SFDVKD. The CDR3 reads CATSDPTGLQGEQFF.

The chain uses TRBV10-3 and TRBJ2-7; as DNA is missing, the TRBD2 call by TCRdb cannot be tested. The V gene's germline CDR1 is ENHRY and CDR2 SYGVKD. The CDR3 extends over 16 amino acids. The CDR3 is CAIQNGLAGVSYEQYF.

The rearrangement links TRBV5-1 to TRBJ2-1; TCRdb names TRBD1, which stays unverified in the absence of DNA. Germline assignment: CDR1 SGHRS and CDR2 YFSETQ. The CDR3 loop spans 14 amino acids. The CDR3 reads CATCRDPVDNEQFF.

The chain employs TRBV25-1 and TRBJ2-1; TCRdb gives TRBD2 as the D gene, but with no DNA this cannot be confirmed. Looked up from germline, CDR1 is MGHDK and CDR2 is SYGVNS. The CDR3 extends over 15 amino acids. CDR3 in amino acids: CASSEPGLAYNEQFF.

V gene TRBV19 combines with J gene TRBJ2-7. CDR1 and CDR2 from the germline V gene are LNHDA and SQIVND (reference sequence). The CDR3 runs 13 residues. CDR3 in amino acids: CASSVSSYYEQYF. Full variable domain (rest looked up from reference TRBV19 and TRBJ2-7): DGGITQSPKYLFRKEGQNVTLSCEQNLNHDAMYWYRQDPGQGLRLIYYSQIVNDFQKGDIAEGYSVSREKKESFPLTVTSAQKNPTAFYLCASSVSSYYEQYFGPGTRLTVT.

This chain uses TRBV30 with TRBJ2-3; without DNA, the TCRdb call of TRBD2 cannot be checked. Germline V gene data show CDR1 as GTSNPN and CDR2 as SVGIG (reference sequence). The CDR3 contains 15 residues. The CDR3 here is CAWSANSGSTDTQYF.